The rows below give T cell receptor beta chains drawn from one sample of a study of T-cell reconstitution after alpha-beta-depleted transplantation in children. TCRdb passed the PCR reads through MiXCR, listing each CDR3 protein once. Among hundreds of thousands of distinct CDR3 sequences listed, around 15% were seen once. Here the sequenced sample was PBMCs, mostly from graft donor cells, taken 360 days after TCRalphabeta/CD19-depleted stem cell transplant. Receptors originate from a boy in the first two years of life who had a stem cell transplant for Wiskott-Aldrich syndrome, so the T cells may come from the graft donor. CDR3s include the opening cysteine and the closing phenylalanine or tryptophan. A D gene is named only where the DNA matches it firmly.

CDR3 length: 15
V gene: TRBV30
D gene: -
CDR3 protein: CAWSLDLRSYNEQFF

CDR3 length: 15
V gene: TRBV6-1
D gene: TRBD2
CDR3 protein: CASSQREIDYNEQFF

CDR3 length: 15
V gene: TRBV5-1
D gene: -
CDR3 protein: CASSLGTRTTDTQYF

CDR3 length: 16
V gene: TRBV25-1
D gene: -
CDR3 protein: CASSEYGTGVYNEQFF

CDR3 length: 14
V gene: TRBV7-9
D gene: -
CDR3 protein: CASSLVGGDYEQYF

CDR3 length: 14
V gene: TRBV11-3
D gene: TRBD1
CDR3 protein: CASSDQGAPNEQFF

CDR3 length: 15
V gene: TRBV5-1
D gene: TRBD2
CDR3 protein: CASSLQGGGADGQFF

CDR3 length: 20
V gene: TRBV12-3/TRBV12-4
D gene: TRBD2
CDR3 protein: CASNFRRLAGGPNSYNEQFF

CDR3 length: 13
V gene: TRBV30
D gene: -
CDR3 protein: CAWAWGLTGELFF

CDR3 length: 14
V gene: TRBV6-4
D gene: -
CDR3 protein: CASSVGGYNSPLHF

CDR3 length: 14
V gene: TRBV5-1
D gene: TRBD2
CDR3 protein: CASSLTSGQETQYF

CDR3 length: 13
V gene: TRBV4-1
D gene: -
CDR3 protein: CASSRRGEQPQHF

CDR3 length: 17
V gene: TRBV12-3/TRBV12-4
D gene: TRBD2
CDR3 protein: CASSLRTSGTAGYEQYF

CDR3 length: 13
V gene: TRBV2
D gene: -
CDR3 protein: CASRETGSSEQFF

CDR3 length: 15
V gene: TRBV5-1
D gene: -
CDR3 protein: CASSTTSNTYNEQFF

CDR3 length: 12
V gene: TRBV27
D gene: -
CDR3 protein: CASSYRTSPLHF

CDR3 length: 15
V gene: TRBV11-1
D gene: TRBD1
CDR3 protein: CASSFRQGSGTEAFF

CDR3 length: 15
V gene: TRBV5-1
D gene: TRBD2
CDR3 protein: CASSFLAGDSGELFF

CDR3 length: 13
V gene: TRBV10-3
D gene: -
CDR3 protein: CAISESEVYEQYF

CDR3 length: 14
V gene: TRBV5-1
D gene: -
CDR3 protein: CASSLDPTGSEQYF

CDR3 length: 17
V gene: TRBV12-3/TRBV12-4
D gene: -
CDR3 protein: CASSLRVLDSLNTEAFF

CDR3 length: 15
V gene: TRBV11-2
D gene: -
CDR3 protein: CASSLVPGGRETQYF

CDR3 length: 16
V gene: TRBV5-1
D gene: TRBD1
CDR3 protein: CASNHTGTGYTGELFF

CDR3 length: 13
V gene: TRBV7-8
D gene: TRBD1
CDR3 protein: CASSIRQGHEQYF

CDR3 length: 15
V gene: TRBV3-1
D gene: TRBD2
CDR3 protein: CASSQGTSGFAEQYF

CDR3 length: 13
V gene: TRBV12-3/TRBV12-4
D gene: -
CDR3 protein: CASSLEIEDEQYF

CDR3 length: 13
V gene: TRBV10-3
D gene: TRBD2
CDR3 protein: CAIAGGGYNEQFF

CDR3 length: 13
V gene: TRBV12-3/TRBV12-4
D gene: -
CDR3 protein: CASSYDSNYGYTF

CDR3 length: 15
V gene: TRBV2
D gene: TRBD1
CDR3 protein: CASRAGQGANQPQHF

CDR3 length: 16
V gene: TRBV6-2/TRBV6-3
D gene: -
CDR3 protein: CASSYSAETPYNEQFF

CDR3 length: 16
V gene: TRBV5-1
D gene: -
CDR3 protein: CASSFKGLTALNEQFF

CDR3 length: 16
V gene: TRBV4-1
D gene: -
CDR3 protein: CASSQVLLLSTDTQYF

CDR3 length: 17
V gene: TRBV12-3/TRBV12-4
D gene: TRBD2
CDR3 protein: CASSFASGGVGYNEQFF

CDR3 length: 16
V gene: TRBV10-3
D gene: -
CDR3 protein: CAISESRVHPYNEQFF

CDR3 length: 15
V gene: TRBV15
D gene: TRBD1
CDR3 protein: CATSRERDRFGTQYF

CDR3 length: 15
V gene: TRBV2
D gene: -
CDR3 protein: CASSEEGGAAYEQYF

CDR3 length: 18
V gene: TRBV18
D gene: TRBD1
CDR3 protein: CASSPGQGGLSGANVLTF

CDR3 length: 15
V gene: TRBV12-3/TRBV12-4
D gene: TRBD2
CDR3 protein: CASSLSGRAQDEQFF

CDR3 length: 14
V gene: TRBV9
D gene: TRBD2
CDR3 protein: CASSVGGGSNEQFF

CDR3 length: 15
V gene: TRBV5-1
D gene: -
CDR3 protein: CASSLTEQNTGELFF

CDR3 length: 18
V gene: TRBV6-5
D gene: -
CDR3 protein: CASSYSRGWRGAYNEQFF

CDR3 length: 15
V gene: TRBV5-1
D gene: TRBD1
CDR3 protein: CASSPRTGDVSEQFF

CDR3 length: 13
V gene: TRBV20-1
D gene: -
CDR3 protein: CSAPAVVTDTQYF

CDR3 length: 15
V gene: TRBV29-1
D gene: -
CDR3 protein: CSVSAGPGGTDTQYF

CDR3 length: 13
V gene: TRBV29-1
D gene: TRBD2
CDR3 protein: CSVETSGRDTQYF

CDR3 length: 14
V gene: TRBV24-1
D gene: -
CDR3 protein: CATSENRETDTQYF

CDR3 length: 12
V gene: TRBV25-1
D gene: -
CDR3 protein: CASSGPGETQYF